The entry that follows covers one T cell receptor beta chain sequence. The antigen is not known. Authors' processing steps: ImmunoSEQ only sent back junction sequences with no quality scores, so filtering was done differently. Only in-frame clones appear in the TCRdb table, and some are missing; sequencing was by immunoSEQ multiplex PCR. V and J calls plus clone size are reproduced from that table; the DNA served to infer D and trimming. The top ten hold under 2% of the sample, which has about 2.2 million clones, roughly 91% seen once. These data are taken from a study of shared clonotypes between healthy human individuals. Study background: Each donor's CD8 memory used one plate, CD8 naive two, each CD4 subset three. General study points: Clonotypes shared by all four sorted-subset donors had higher generation probabilities than non-shared clonotypes. Sorted-subset sequencing, rarefaction showed, was incomplete despite large depth.

Germline assignment: CDR1 MDHEN and CDR2 SYDVKM. The CDR3 consists of 13 residues. Trimming removed 6 bases from V and 4 bases from J; junction bases left unmatched: 5. Terminally differentiated effector memory CD45RA+ cells were excluded by CCR7 positive selection of CD45RO-negative cells. Source material: naive CD8+ T cells from PBMCs. This TCR was recovered from a man aged 18 to 35 in good health. Some clones in this sample may be carry-over from other donors' samples. The V and J genes are TRBV28 and TRBJ1-1; 7 bases match TRBD1. The CDR3 coding sequence is TGTGCCAGCAGAGAGACAGGGACCACTGAAGCTTTCTTT. Residues: CASRETGTTEAFF. Filled out from reference TRBV28 and TRBJ1-1, the complete variable domain reads DVKVTQSSRYLVKRTGEKVFLECVQDMDHENMFWYRQDPGLGLRLIYFSYDVKMKEKGDIPEGYSVSREKKERFSLILESASTNQTSMYLCASRETGTTEAFFGQGTRLTVV.